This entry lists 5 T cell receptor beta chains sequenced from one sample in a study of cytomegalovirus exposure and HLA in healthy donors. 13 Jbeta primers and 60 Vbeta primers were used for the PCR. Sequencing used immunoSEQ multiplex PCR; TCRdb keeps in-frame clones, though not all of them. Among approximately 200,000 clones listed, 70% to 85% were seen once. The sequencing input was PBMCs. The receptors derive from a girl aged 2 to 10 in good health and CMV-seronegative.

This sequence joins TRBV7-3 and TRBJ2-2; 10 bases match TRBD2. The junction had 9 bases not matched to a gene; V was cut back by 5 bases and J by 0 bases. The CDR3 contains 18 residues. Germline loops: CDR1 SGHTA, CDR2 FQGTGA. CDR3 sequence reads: CASSPWTSGASNTGELFF. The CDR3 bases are TGTGCCAGCAGCCCGTGGACTAGCGGAGCTTCGAACACCGGGGAGCTGTTTTTT.

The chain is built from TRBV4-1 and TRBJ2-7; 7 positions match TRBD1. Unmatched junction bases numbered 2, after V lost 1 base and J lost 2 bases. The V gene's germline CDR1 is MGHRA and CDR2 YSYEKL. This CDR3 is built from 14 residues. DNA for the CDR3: TGCGCCAGCAGCCAAGTGGGACAGCCCTACGAGCAGTACTTC. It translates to CASSQVGQPYEQYF.

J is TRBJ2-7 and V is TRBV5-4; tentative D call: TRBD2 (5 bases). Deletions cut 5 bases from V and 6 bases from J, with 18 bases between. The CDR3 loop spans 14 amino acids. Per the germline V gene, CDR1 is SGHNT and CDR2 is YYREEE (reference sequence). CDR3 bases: TGTGCCAGCAGACTCACGGGGTTAACGGGCGAGCAGTACTTC. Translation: CASRLTGLTGEQYF.

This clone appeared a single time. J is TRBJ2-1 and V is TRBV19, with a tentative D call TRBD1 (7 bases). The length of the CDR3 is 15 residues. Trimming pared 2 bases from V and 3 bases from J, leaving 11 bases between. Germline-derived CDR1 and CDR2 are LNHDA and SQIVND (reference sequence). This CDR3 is CASSIRQGLYNEQFF. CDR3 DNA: TGTGCCAGTAGTATACGACAGGGACTCTACAATGAGCAGTTCTTC.

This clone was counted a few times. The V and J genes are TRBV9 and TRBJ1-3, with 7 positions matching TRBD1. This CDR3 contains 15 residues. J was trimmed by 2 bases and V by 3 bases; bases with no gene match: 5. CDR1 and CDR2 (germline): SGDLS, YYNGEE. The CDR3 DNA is TGTGCCAGCAGCGCCCAGACAGGGACTGGAAACACCATATATTTT. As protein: CASSAQTGTGNTIYF.